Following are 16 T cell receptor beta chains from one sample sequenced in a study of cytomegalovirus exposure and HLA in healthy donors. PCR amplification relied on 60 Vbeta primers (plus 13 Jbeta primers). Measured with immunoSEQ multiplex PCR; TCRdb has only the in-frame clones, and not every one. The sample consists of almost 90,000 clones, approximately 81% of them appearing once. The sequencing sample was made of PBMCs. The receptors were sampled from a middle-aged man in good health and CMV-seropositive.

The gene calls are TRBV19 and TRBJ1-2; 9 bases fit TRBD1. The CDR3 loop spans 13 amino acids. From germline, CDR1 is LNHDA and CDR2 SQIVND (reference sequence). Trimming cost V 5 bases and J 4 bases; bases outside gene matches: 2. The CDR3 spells CASSRTGVYGYTF. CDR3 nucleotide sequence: TGTGCCAGTAGTCGGACAGGGGTCTATGGCTACACCTTC.

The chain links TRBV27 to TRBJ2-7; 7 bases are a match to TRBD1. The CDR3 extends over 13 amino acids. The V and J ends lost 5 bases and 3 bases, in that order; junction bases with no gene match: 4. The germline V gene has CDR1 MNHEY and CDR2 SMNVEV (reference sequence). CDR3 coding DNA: TGTGCCAGCAGTCAGACAGGGTACTACGAGCAGTACTTC. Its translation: CASSQTGYYEQYF.

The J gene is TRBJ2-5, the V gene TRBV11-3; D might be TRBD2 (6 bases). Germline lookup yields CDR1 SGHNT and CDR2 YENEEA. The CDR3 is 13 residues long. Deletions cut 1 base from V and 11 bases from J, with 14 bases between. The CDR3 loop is CASSLGGSREQYF. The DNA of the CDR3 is TGTGCCAGCAGCTTAGGTGGGTCACGGGAGCAGTACTTC.

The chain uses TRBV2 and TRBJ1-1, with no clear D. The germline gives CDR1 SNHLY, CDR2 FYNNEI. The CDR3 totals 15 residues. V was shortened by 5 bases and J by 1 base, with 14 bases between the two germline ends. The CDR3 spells CASSPRANSNTEAFF. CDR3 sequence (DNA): TGTGCCAGCAGTCCAAGAGCGAACTCGAACACTGAAGCTTTCTTT.

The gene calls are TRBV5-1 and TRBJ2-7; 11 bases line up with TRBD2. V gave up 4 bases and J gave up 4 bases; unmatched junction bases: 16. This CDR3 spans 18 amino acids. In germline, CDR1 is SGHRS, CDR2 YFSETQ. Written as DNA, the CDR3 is TGCGCCAGCAGCCCGATACTCGGCGTAGCGGGGGGGCGGTACGAGCAGTACTTC. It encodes CASSPILGVAGGRYEQYF.

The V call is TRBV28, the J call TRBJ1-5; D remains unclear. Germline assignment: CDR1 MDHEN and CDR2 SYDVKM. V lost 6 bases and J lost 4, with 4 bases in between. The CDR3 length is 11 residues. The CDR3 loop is CASSQNQPQHF. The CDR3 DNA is TGTGCCAGCAGCCAAAATCAGCCCCAGCATTTT. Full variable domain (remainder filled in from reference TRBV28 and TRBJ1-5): DVKVTQSSRYLVKRTGEKVFLECVQDMDHENMFWYRQDPGLGLRLIYFSYDVKMKEKGDIPEGYSVSREKKERFSLILESASTNQTSMYLCASSQNQPQHFGDGTRLSIL.

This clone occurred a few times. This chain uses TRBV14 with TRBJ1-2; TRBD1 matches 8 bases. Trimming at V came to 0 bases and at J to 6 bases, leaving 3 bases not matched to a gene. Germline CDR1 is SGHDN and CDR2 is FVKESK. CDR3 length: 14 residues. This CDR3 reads CASSQDRGRDGYTF. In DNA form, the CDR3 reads TGTGCCAGCAGCCAAGACAGGGGGCGTGATGGCTACACCTTC. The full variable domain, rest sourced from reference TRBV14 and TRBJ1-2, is EAGVTQFPSHSVIEKGQTVTLRCDPISGHDNLYWYRRVMGKEIKFLLHFVKESKQDESGMPNNRFLAERTGGTYSTLKVQPAELEDSGVYFCASSQDRGRDGYTFGSGTRLTVV.

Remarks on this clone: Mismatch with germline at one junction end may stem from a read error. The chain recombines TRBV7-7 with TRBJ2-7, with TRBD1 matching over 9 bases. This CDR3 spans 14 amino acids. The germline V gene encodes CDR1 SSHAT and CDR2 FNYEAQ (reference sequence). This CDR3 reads CASSPGQGPYEQYF. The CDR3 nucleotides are TGTGCTAGCAGCCCGGGACAGGGTCCCTACGAGCAGTACTTC. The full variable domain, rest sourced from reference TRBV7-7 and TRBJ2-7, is GAGVSQSPRYKVTKRGQDVTLRCDPISSHATLYWYQQALGQGPEFLTYFNYEAQPDKSGLPSDRFSAERPEGSISTLTIQRTEQRDSAMYRCASSPGQGPYEQYFGPGTRLTVT.

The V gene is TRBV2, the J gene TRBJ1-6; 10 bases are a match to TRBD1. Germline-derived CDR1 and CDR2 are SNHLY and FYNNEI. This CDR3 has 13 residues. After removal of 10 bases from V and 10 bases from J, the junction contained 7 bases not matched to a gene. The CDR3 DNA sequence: TGTGCCACCAAGGACAGGGGGGACTCACCCCTCCACTTT. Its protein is CATKDRGDSPLHF.

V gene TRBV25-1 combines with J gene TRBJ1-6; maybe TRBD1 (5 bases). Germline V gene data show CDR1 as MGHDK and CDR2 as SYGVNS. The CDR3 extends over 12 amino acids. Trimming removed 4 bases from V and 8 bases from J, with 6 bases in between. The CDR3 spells CASSATDSPLHF. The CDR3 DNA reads TGTGCCAGCAGTGCGACAGATTCACCCCTCCACTTT.

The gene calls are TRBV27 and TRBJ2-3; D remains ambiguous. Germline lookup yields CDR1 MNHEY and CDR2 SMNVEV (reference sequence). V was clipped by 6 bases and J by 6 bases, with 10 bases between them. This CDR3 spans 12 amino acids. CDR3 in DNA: TGTGCCAGCAGCACCCTGAGGGATACGCAGTATTTT. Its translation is CASSTLRDTQYF.

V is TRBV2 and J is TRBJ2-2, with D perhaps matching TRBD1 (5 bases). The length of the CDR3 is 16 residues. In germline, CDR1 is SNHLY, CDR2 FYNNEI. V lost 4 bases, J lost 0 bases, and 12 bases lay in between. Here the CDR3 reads CASSGQFLANTGELFF. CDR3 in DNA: TGTGCCAGCAGTGGACAGTTCCTCGCGAACACCGGGGAGCTGTTTTTT.

The DNA for the CDR3 is TGTGCCAGCAGTATCCCTCACAGGGGAGCCACAGATACGCAGTATTTT. Amino acids: CASSIPHRGATDTQYF. The V call is TRBV27, the J call TRBJ2-3; 7 bases align to TRBD1. V was clipped by 5 bases and J by 2 bases; unmatched bases: 10. The CDR3 covers 16 residues. Germline V gene lookup returns CDR1 MNHEY and CDR2 SMNVEV (reference sequence).

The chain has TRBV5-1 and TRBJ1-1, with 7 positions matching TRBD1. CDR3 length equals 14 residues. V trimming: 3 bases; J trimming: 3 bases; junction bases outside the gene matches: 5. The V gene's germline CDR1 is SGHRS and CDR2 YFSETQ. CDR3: CASSSQGQYTEAFF. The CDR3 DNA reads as TGCGCCAGCAGCTCCCAGGGACAGTACACTGAAGCTTTCTTT. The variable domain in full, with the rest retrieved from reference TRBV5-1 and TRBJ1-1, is KAGVTQTPRYLIKTRGQQVTLSCSPISGHRSVSWYQQTPGQGLQFLFEYFSETQRNKGNFPGRFSGRQFSNSRSEMNVSTLELGDSALYLCASSSQGQYTEAFFGQGTRLTVV.

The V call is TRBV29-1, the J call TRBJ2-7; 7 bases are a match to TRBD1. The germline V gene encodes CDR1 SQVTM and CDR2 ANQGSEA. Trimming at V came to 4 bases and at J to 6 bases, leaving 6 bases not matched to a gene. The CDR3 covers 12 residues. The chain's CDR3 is CSVGGTVAEQYF. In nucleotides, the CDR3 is TGCAGCGTTGGGGGGACAGTTGCCGAGCAGTACTTC.

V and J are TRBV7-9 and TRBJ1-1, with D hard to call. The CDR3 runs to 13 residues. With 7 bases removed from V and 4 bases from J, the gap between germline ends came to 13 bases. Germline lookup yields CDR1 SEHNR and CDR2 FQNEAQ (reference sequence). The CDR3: CASTGLLPTEAFF. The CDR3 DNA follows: TGTGCCAGCACCGGACTCCTCCCCACTGAAGCTTTCTTT.